The present T cell receptor beta chain was sequenced within a study of monozygotic twins with inflammatory bowel disease (dated by TCRdb to the late 2010s). Describing the broader study: A total of roughly 28 monozygotic twin pairs were included in the full study, comprising nine German pairs (four IBD-concordant, five IBD-discordant) and 19 IBD-discordant Danish pairs. Disease-associated traits were sought mainly through comparisons between IBD patients and their genetically identical healthy co-twins within discordant pairs. Each individual had, on average, about 151 000 unique TCRalpha sequences and 181 000 unique TCRbeta sequences available for analysis. What the work shows at the level of the full study, not this receptor alone: The analysis was unable to tell apart different T cell subtypes. A decrease in TCRbeta repertoire diversity, as measured by inverse Simpson index, was observed in IBD patients compared with their healthy co-twins. IBD patients shared fewer clonotypes with other individuals than healthy twins did, most markedly in patients showing signs of disease activity. Concordant and discordant twins showed no difference in repertoire similarity, possibly because of limited statistical power. Because patients received different immunosuppressive treatments, the repertoires may have picked up extra background noise and variability between individuals. No single strong signal or clonotype linked to IBD turned up in the results, so the idea that one exists was not supported.

With regard to this clonotype: The antigen this receptor binds is unknown.

From each donor, an approximately 2.3 ml peripheral blood sample was collected into PAXgene tubes and kept at -80 degrees C. Without any T cell sorting, total RNA was extracted from whole blood using the PAXgene blood miRNA kit on an automated QIAcube. Peripheral blood from monozygotic twin pairs concordant or discordant for inflammatory bowel disease was subjected to deep TCRalpha and TCRbeta repertoire profiling with unique molecular barcoding. Smoking habits were recorded for all twin pairs, with individuals classified as current, former or never smokers. Libraries were built with 5' RACE. For each TCR library, roughly 3,600 ng of total RNA was used. For each sample, cDNA synthesis with SMARTScribe reverse transcriptase was split into eight separate reactions. During cDNA synthesis, unique molecular identifiers containing a 6-nucleotide sample barcode were introduced by template switching. Amplification of TCRalpha and TCRbeta cDNA involved two nested PCRs of 16 and 9 cycles, and each PCR was followed by bead purification. Before amplification, the cDNA was treated with uracil DNA-glycosylase and purified using the QIAquick PCR purification kit. In the second PCR, Illumina TruSeq-compatible adapters and sample-specific barcodes were added. TapeStation and Qubit were used to check library quality and concentration, and 4.5 to 6 ng of each library was pooled. Pooled libraries were sequenced on an Illumina HiSeq2500 single-index Rapid Run with 2 x 100 bp reads and custom sequencing primers. In the authors' own workflow: MiGEC version 1.2.6 was used for UMI-based consensus assembly to correct PCR and sequencing errors. MiXCR version 2.1.1 was used for V(D)J alignment, clonotype assembly and CDR3 extraction. Gene usage, clonotype sharing and MAIT/NKT TCR abundance were normalised by analysing the top 1000, 10 000 and 20 000 clonotypes per sample. After downsampling to 27 000 UMIs, diversity was calculated as the inverse Simpson index using the vegan R package. Statistical testing used paired Mann-Whitney U tests on the discordant twin pairs and applied Benjamini-Hochberg correction for multiple testing. TCRdb reprocessed the public reads and reports one entry per CDR3 protein sequence, without DNA. These V and J calls are TCRdb output, not the study's own analysis. The table held for this sample gives about 41,000 distinct CDR3 sequences. The top ten clonotypes cover 5.3% of the sample.

Sequenced: blood. This TCR derives from a human donor with ulcerative colitis or Crohn's disease, or a healthy co-twin of an affected twin (not recorded which).

The CDR3 region reads CASRPRLAGGISSYNEQFF. The V gene is TRBV12-3 or TRBV12-4 and the J gene is TRBJ2-1; TCRdb lists TRBD2, though no DNA is available to test this call. The CDR3 starts with the cysteine, ends with the phenylalanine, and has 19 residues. There is no recorded DNA.